This is a list of T cell receptor beta chains from one sample in a study of cytomegalovirus exposure and HLA in healthy donors. Sequencing was performed with immunoSEQ multiplex PCR; in TCRdb, only in-frame clones are kept and a portion is missing. The sample shows about 130,000 clones, about 88% of them seen only once. Material: PBMCs. Every receptor here comes from a woman between 18 and 29 years old in good health and CMV-seronegative. Both conserved end residues are trimmed from each CDR3. Fields, in order: CDR3 length, V gene, clone size, CDR3 protein. Size tells how often a clone was seen (once, few, many) or the class of an expanded clone, and some rows leave it out.

len: 10
v_gene: TRBV5-6
abundance: NA
CDR3aa: ASSRDTYEQY

len: 9
v_gene: TRBV28
abundance: NA
CDR3aa: ASSSFNEQY

len: 11
v_gene: TRBV28
abundance: NA
CDR3aa: ASIRGVNQPQH

len: 10
v_gene: TRBV19
abundance: NA
CDR3aa: ASSWANTEAF

len: 14
v_gene: TRBV11-2
abundance: NA
CDR3aa: ASSPGGQAPRDEQF

len: 10
v_gene: TRBV5-1
abundance: few
CDR3aa: ASIGADYGYT

len: 8
v_gene: TRBV28
abundance: NA
CDR3aa: ASRGIRQF

len: 11
v_gene: TRBV30
abundance: few
CDR3aa: AWSSGGRAEAF

len: 14
v_gene: TRBV19
abundance: NA
CDR3aa: ASSELGYTAGYGYT

len: 13
v_gene: TRBV5-5
abundance: NA
CDR3aa: ASSLIVQLNTEAF

len: 11
v_gene: TRBV29-1
abundance: NA
CDR3aa: SVDRAGSNEQF

len: 10
v_gene: TRBV28
abundance: NA
CDR3aa: ATGTGRNTIY

len: 12
v_gene: TRBV7-2
abundance: NA
CDR3aa: ASSLGTSTDTQY

len: 15
v_gene: TRBV19
abundance: NA
CDR3aa: ASSPGLASWGKNIQY

len: 13
v_gene: TRBV30
abundance: NA
CDR3aa: AWSVPLLESYGYT

len: 14
v_gene: TRBV11-2
abundance: NA
CDR3aa: ASSSGVDSSTDTQY

len: 13
v_gene: TRBV6-5
abundance: NA
CDR3aa: ASSYLSGRVNEQF

len: 13
v_gene: TRBV4-1
abundance: NA
CDR3aa: ASSQDRDSGNTIY

len: 11
v_gene: TRBV10-1
abundance: NA
CDR3aa: ASSESQGVGQY

len: 11
v_gene: TRBV6-4
abundance: NA
CDR3aa: ASSDGANNEQF

len: 10
v_gene: TRBV15
abundance: once
CDR3aa: ATSRDGQPQH

len: 9
v_gene: TRBV20-1
abundance: NA
CDR3aa: SAAQGDTQY

len: 14
v_gene: TRBV11-2
abundance: NA
CDR3aa: ASIRSGTRGDGELF

len: 13
v_gene: TRBV28
abundance: NA
CDR3aa: ASTPPSGSSGELF

len: 14
v_gene: TRBV7-2
abundance: NA
CDR3aa: ASSLVAGDSYNEQF

len: 12
v_gene: TRBV29-1
abundance: NA
CDR3aa: SVGSGHPYYEQY

len: 12
v_gene: TRBV18
abundance: few
CDR3aa: ASSPIGGNPPLH